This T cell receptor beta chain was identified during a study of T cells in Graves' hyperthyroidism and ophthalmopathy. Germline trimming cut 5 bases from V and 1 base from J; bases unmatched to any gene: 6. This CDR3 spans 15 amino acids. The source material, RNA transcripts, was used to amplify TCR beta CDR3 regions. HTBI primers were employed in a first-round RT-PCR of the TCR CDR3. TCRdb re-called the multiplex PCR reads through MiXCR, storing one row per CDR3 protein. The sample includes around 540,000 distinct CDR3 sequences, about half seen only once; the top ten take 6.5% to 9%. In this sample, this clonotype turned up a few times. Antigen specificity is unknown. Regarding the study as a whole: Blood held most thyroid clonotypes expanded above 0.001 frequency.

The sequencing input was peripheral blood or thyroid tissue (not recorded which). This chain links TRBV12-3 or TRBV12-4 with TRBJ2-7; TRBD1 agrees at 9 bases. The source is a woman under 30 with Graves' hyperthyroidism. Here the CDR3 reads CASSPGQGVSYEQYF. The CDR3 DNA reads TGTGCCAGCAGTCCGGGACAGGGTGTATCCTACGAGCAGTACTTC.